This T cell receptor (beta chain) was captured in a study of T cell responses to AZD1222 COVID-19 vaccine. Study-level points and caveats: Just six AZD1222 recipients were seropositive at baseline.

Produced via immunoSEQ multiplex PCR; TCRdb's table is partial and in-frame only. Here the sample spans 150,000 or so clones, roughly nine tenths being singletons. This CDR3 region has 15 residues. Trimming left V 0 bases short and J 4 bases short, with 12 bases between. Germline V lookup: CDR1 KGHSH, CDR2 LQKENI. Notes on this clone: Its antigen is undetermined.

The sequencing used peripheral blood, collected on day 0 of AZD1222 vaccination. The TCR was taken from an adult in good health. The V gene is TRBV18, the J gene TRBJ2-5; D call uncertain. The CDR3 nucleotides read TGTGCCAGCTCACCACCGATGAAGATAGGAGAGACCCAGTACTTC. Translated: CASSPPMKIGETQYF.